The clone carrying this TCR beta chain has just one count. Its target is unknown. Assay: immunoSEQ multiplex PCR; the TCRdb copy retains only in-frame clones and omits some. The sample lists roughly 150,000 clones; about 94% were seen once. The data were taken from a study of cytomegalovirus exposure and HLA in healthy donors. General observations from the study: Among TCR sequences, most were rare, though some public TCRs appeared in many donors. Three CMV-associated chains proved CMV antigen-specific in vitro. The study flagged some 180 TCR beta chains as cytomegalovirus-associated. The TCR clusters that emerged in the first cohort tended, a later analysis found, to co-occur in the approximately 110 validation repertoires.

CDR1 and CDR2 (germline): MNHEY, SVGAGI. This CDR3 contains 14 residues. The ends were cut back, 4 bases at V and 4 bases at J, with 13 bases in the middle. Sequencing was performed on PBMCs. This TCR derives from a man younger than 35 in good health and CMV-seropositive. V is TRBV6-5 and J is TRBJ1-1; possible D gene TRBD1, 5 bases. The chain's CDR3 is CASSSTWGGTEAFF. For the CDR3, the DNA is TGTGCCAGCAGTTCCACTTGGGGGGGCACTGAAGCTTTCTTT.